Following are 10 T cell receptor beta chains from one sample sequenced in a study of cytomegalovirus exposure and HLA in healthy donors. Primers included in the PCR were 60 Vbeta and 13 Jbeta primers. Some clones are missing from TCRdb's copy, which holds only in-frame ones; the method was immunoSEQ multiplex PCR. This sample's clone table lists 150,000 to 200,000 clones. What was sequenced was PBMCs. Every receptor here comes from a woman aged 18-29 years in good health and CMV-seropositive.

This chain uses TRBV19 with TRBJ1-6, with 7 positions matching TRBD1. Per the germline V gene, CDR1 is LNHDA and CDR2 is SQIVND (reference sequence). After removal of 5 bases from V and 7 bases from J, the junction contained 14 bases not matched to a gene. There are 17 residues in the CDR3. Here the CDR3 reads CASSSGKTGAWNSPLHF. The CDR3 DNA reads as TGTGCCAGTAGTTCTGGGAAAACAGGGGCTTGGAATTCACCCCTCCACTTT.

The chain couples TRBV27 to TRBJ1-1, with D unresolved. Germline V gene lookup returns CDR1 MNHEY and CDR2 SMNVEV (reference sequence). CDR3 length equals 15 residues. The V end was cut by 0 bases, the J end by 1 base, with 9 bases between. CDR3 in DNA: TGTGCCAGCAGTTTATCCAGCGGGTCGAACACTGAAGCTTTCTTT. Its translation: CASSLSSGSNTEAFF.

The J gene is TRBJ2-1, the V gene TRBV14; 8 nucleotides match TRBD1. This CDR3 spans 16 amino acids. V dropped 3 bases and J dropped 5; count of bases not matched to a gene: 9. CDR1 is SGHDN, CDR2 FVKESK, per germline. CDR3 bases: TGTGCCAGCAGCCAGATGAGACAGGGGCGCCACAATGAGCAGTTCTTC. This sequence encodes CASSQMRQGRHNEQFF.

This chain joins TRBV5-6 and TRBJ2-1; D perhaps matches TRBD1 (6 bases). Trimming took 4 bases from V and 0 from J, leaving 11 bases between them. CDR1 and CDR2 (germline): SGHDT, YYEEEE. The CDR3 is made up of 15 amino acids. CDR3 nucleotide sequence: TGTGCCAGCAGCATTCGACAGGCCTCCTACAATGAGCAGTTCTTC. Encoded protein: CASSIRQASYNEQFF.

V gene TRBV2 combines with J gene TRBJ1-5; 9 bases fit TRBD1. The V gene end was trimmed by 4 bases and the J gene end by 6 bases; junction bases not matched to a gene: 4. The CDR3 has 14 amino acids. Germline lookup yields CDR1 SNHLY and CDR2 FYNNEI. In nucleotides, the CDR3 is TGTGCCAGCAGTGGCACAGGGGGCAGTCAGCCCCAGCATTTT. It yields the protein CASSGTGGSQPQHF.

The chain links TRBV12-5 to TRBJ2-4, with TRBD2 identical over 8 bases. After removal of 3 bases from V and 5 bases from J, the junction contained 6 bases not matched to a gene. There are 15 residues in the CDR3. The V gene's germline CDR1 is LGHNT and CDR2 FRNRAP. This chain's CDR3 is CASGFGGGTQNIQYF. The CDR3 DNA follows: TGTGCTAGTGGTTTTGGCGGGGGGACCCAAAACATTCAGTACTTC.

The genes are TRBV9 and TRBJ1-2, with D possibly TRBD1 on 6 matching bases. With 0 bases removed from V and 9 bases from J, the gap between germline ends came to 15 bases. CDR3 length: 14 residues. Germline loops: CDR1 SGDLS, CDR2 YYNGEE. The CDR3 is CASSVATGLRSYTF. CDR3 DNA: TGTGCCAGCAGCGTAGCTACAGGGCTAAGAAGCTACACCTTC.

The chain recombines TRBV29-1 with TRBJ1-1, with D uncertain. CDR1 is SQVTM, CDR2 ANQGSEA, per germline. Trimming left V 4 bases short and J 3 bases short, with 12 bases between. There are 13 residues in the CDR3. This CDR3 is CSVVIQSYTEAFF. DNA of the CDR3: TGCAGCGTTGTAATTCAGTCTTACACTGAAGCTTTCTTT.

This chain links TRBV19 with TRBJ1-1, with D perhaps TRBD1 (5 bases). CDR3 length: 20 amino acids. CDR1 and CDR2 from the germline V gene are LNHDA and SQIVND (reference sequence). V was pared by 5 bases and J by 4 bases, with 32 bases between. The CDR3 loop reads CASSLRDGGNPPYRVTEAFF. The CDR3 DNA follows: TGTGCCAGTAGTCTTAGGGACGGGGGAAACCCCCCGTATCGAGTCACTGAAGCTTTCTTT.

The chain uses TRBV6-1 and TRBJ1-3; possibly TRBD1 for D (6 bases). Germline V gene data show CDR1 as MNHNS and CDR2 as SASEGT. The CDR3 contains 17 residues. The V end was cut by 0 bases, the J end by 5 bases, with 17 bases between. CDR3 region: CASSEASQGLIRNTIYF. The CDR3 nucleotides read TGTGCCAGCAGTGAAGCCTCGCAGGGGCTCATTCGAAACACCATATATTTT.